Listed below are T cell receptor beta chains from one sample, sequenced in a study of PD-1 blockade in classical Hodgkin lymphoma. Libraries were prepared by immunoSEQ multiplex PCR; TCRdb keeps only in-frame clonotypes and omits some of them. The sample lists 13,000 to 15,000 clones, about 86% seen once, with roughly 4.4% in the top ten. The sample consisted of peripheral blood mononuclear cells (PBMCs), taken at baseline. These receptor sequences come from a human donor with classical Hodgkin lymphoma. The conserved cysteine and the conserved F or W are not part of the CDR3 here. The D gene is left open where the match is weak.

J,D,V,CDR3
TRBJ2-1,NA,TRBV4-3,ASSPSPFYNEQF
TRBJ2-2,TRBD1,TRBV5-4,ASSYPDRGSSGELF
TRBJ1-6,NA,TRBV10-2,ASSVTAGSPLH
TRBJ2-3,TRBD2,TRBV4-1,ASSQESGRGTDTQY
TRBJ2-7,NA,TRBV9,ASSQGSNEQY
TRBJ1-4,NA,TRBV2,ASRRSRDLEKLF
TRBJ1-3,NA,TRBV28,ASSLGGRFSIY
TRBJ2-4,TRBD1,TRBV30,AWSGPDRGGMRESYIQY
TRBJ1-2,NA,TRBV5-8,ASSLVPGFFDSYGYT
TRBJ2-2,NA,TRBV19,ASSIVNKAGELF
TRBJ2-7,TRBD2,TRBV27,ASSPRGGTSGRNEQY
TRBJ1-1,NA,TRBV11-2,ASSLEIGMNTEAF
TRBJ2-3,TRBD2,TRBV6-1,ASSDAGGPTDTQY
TRBJ2-5,TRBD1,TRBV5-1,ASRPQGIQETQY
TRBJ1-1,NA,TRBV2,ANQRGAGNTEAF
TRBJ1-1,NA,TRBV7-2,ASSLVGLSTEAF
TRBJ2-5,TRBD1,TRBV7-6,ASSPRDRVWETQY
TRBJ1-2,NA,TRBV6-1,AGQLNYGYT
TRBJ1-1,NA,TRBV15,ATSGGPRAEAF
TRBJ1-2,NA,TRBV28,ASSLVQANYGYT
TRBJ1-2,TRBD1,TRBV28,ASSITGEYGYT
TRBJ2-2,NA,TRBV28,ASSPSGQIGELF
TRBJ2-3,NA,TRBV5-4,ASSLRGGAADTQY
TRBJ1-1,NA,TRBV7-9,ASSFGTEAF
TRBJ2-7,TRBD2,TRBV11-2,ASSLGGSGATYEQY
TRBJ1-1,TRBD1,TRBV6-1,ASRTGGWNTEAF
TRBJ2-7,TRBD2,TRBV7-8,ASSPVTSGSYEQY
TRBJ2-3,NA,TRBV9,ASSVLAGPTDTQY
TRBJ1-2,NA,TRBV10-1,ASSELTGGNYGYT
TRBJ2-7,NA,TRBV27,ASSLTGQWSYEQY
TRBJ2-2,NA,TRBV6-5,ASSYSQSAGELF
TRBJ1-2,TRBD1,TRBV29-1,SAPTGTDGYT
TRBJ2-7,NA,TRBV11-3,ASSPPDTEGYEQY
TRBJ2-3,NA,TRBV9,ASSDGPRSDTQY
TRBJ1-1,NA,TRBV5-6,ASSSRRGTEAF
TRBJ1-5,NA,TRBV28,ASSPARTDSNQPQH
TRBJ1-3,NA,TRBV5-6,ASSLGAVSGNTIY
TRBJ1-2,NA,TRBV27,ASSSVDSSYGYT
TRBJ2-7,NA,TRBV2,ASKWTFSAYEQY
TRBJ2-1,TRBD2,TRBV15,ATSRMGLAGPNEQF
TRBJ1-5,NA,TRBV7-6,ASSLAGQPQH
TRBJ1-5,NA,TRBV2,ASSGDSGGNQPQH
TRBJ2-2,TRBD2,TRBV6-5,ASRRTSGNTGELF
TRBJ2-1,NA,TRBV19,ASSTTIYNEQF
TRBJ2-1,TRBD2,TRBV4-3,ASSQGGTSGSSYNEQF
TRBJ2-1,TRBD2,TRBV7-3,ASSFGTSGRGNEQF
TRBJ2-5,NA,TRBV28,ASSFLETQY
TRBJ1-6,NA,TRBV6-1,ASSGPEALGNSPLH
TRBJ1-1,NA,TRBV10-3,AISESYIKDTEAF
TRBJ1-2,TRBD1,TRBV6-5,ASSYSYRGEDGYT
TRBJ1-1,TRBD1,TRBV27,ASSPLGDRDTEAF
TRBJ1-5,NA,TRBV19,ASSIVLSGNQPQH
TRBJ2-3,NA,TRBV1,TSSHPSLWGESTDTQY
TRBJ2-1,NA,TRBV9,ASSVGTAAGVEQF
TRBJ2-7,NA,TRBV5-1,ASSLGQPIEQY
TRBJ2-7,NA,TRBV4-1,ASSQGGVREQY